These 3 T cell receptor beta chains originate from one sample sequenced in a study of radiation and T cells in renal cell carcinoma (dated by TCRdb to about 2020). Library preparation used the immunoSEQ multiplex PCR assay. Here the immuneACCESS table is served through TCRdb, limited to in-frame sequences with V and J called. Missing clones are a known gap in these copies; in checked studies unresolved V genes cover under half, and the rest lacks a known reason. The sample contains about 78,000 clones, roughly nine tenths of them found a single time. The ten largest clones represent 5.5% to 7% of the sample. The label giving this sample's time point can be read as: blood 4 weeks post-SBRT, at nephrectomy. The treatment or condition label of this sample denotes: 15 Gy SBRT to primary tumor, nephrectomy 4 weeks later. The sequencing used blood, collected from a patient whose treatment included radiotherapy and nephrectomy. Receptors originate from a woman between 65 and 79 years old with renal cell carcinoma.

V usage is TRBV2 and J usage is TRBJ1-1; D is uncertain. Trimming shortened V by 3 bases and J by 3 bases, and 8 bases separated the two germline ends. CDR1 is SNHLY and CDR2 is FYNNEI in the germline V gene. CDR3 size: 13 residues. The DNA of the CDR3 is TGTGCCAGCAGTGATCTGGCCGACACTGAAGCTTTCTTT. This encodes CASSDLADTEAFF.

Concerning this clone itself: At one boundary the junction diverges from the germline segment, which might be a read error. CDR3 DNA: TGTGCCAGCAGCTTGAACGGTCGGACAGGGTTTTTCTTC. It codes for CASSLNGRTGFFF. The chain combines TRBV5-6 with TRBJ2-7; the match to TRBD1 covers 8 bases. The CDR3 runs to 13 residues. Germline lookup yields CDR1 SGHDT and CDR2 YYEEEE.

The V call is TRBV5-1, the J call TRBJ2-7, with D hard to call. Germline V gene lookup returns CDR1 SGHRS and CDR2 YFSETQ. This CDR3 is 11 amino acids long. Trimming left V 3 bases short and J 0 bases short, with 1 base between. The CDR3 nucleotides are TGCGCCAGCAGCTCCTCCTACGAGCAGTACTTC. Protein product: CASSSSYEQYF.